This T cell receptor beta chain was captured by sequencing in a study of blood T cells in healthy people across ages. There were healthy Caucasian individuals from Russia, aged roughly 6 to 95, serving as donors. Every sample gave at least 5 micrograms of total RNA when it was extracted. Primed by a sample-barcoded 5' primer and a J-beta primer mix, a second PCR proceeded for 7 to 11 cycles. A 12-random-nucleotide template-switch adaptor tagged each cDNA molecule. MiXCR, applied by TCRdb to the 5' RACE reads, yields one record per CDR3 protein. The data show about a million distinct CDR3 sequences, just over 50% seen once. Losses at the gene ends were 2 bases for V and 2 bases for J; bases not matched to a gene: 22. CDR1 MNHEY and CDR2 SMNVEV come from the germline V gene (reference sequence). The CDR3 consists of 22 residues.

The sequenced sample was blood. J is TRBJ2-3 and V is TRBV27; 10 nucleotides match TRBD2. This receptor was obtained from a woman aged 55-70 years in good health. This CDR3 reads CASSLIRLGRLLAGEYTDTQYF. For the CDR3, the DNA is TGTGCCAGCAGTTTAATCAGGTTGGGTCGTCTGCTAGCGGGAGAGTACACAGATACGCAGTATTTT.